These T cell receptor beta chains were read from a single sample in a study of T cells after yellow fever vaccination. Via MiXCR, TCRdb re-called the 5' RACE reads, giving one row per CDR3 protein. This sample carries more than 200,000 distinct CDR3 sequences, 3.6% of them seen once, and the ten largest clones take about a fifth. The sequenced sample was PBMCs, obtained 15 days after the yellow fever booster vaccination. Every receptor here comes from a man aged 18 to 29 who received the YFV17D yellow fever vaccine. Each CDR3 is given with its conserved first and last residue. The D gene is left open where the match is weak. Not every row has a clone size; where given, it reads once, few, many or a size class.

J | D | V | size | CDR3 | DNA
TRBJ2-1 | NA | TRBV12-3/TRBV12-4 | many | CASSKRASNEQFF | TGTGCCAGCAGTAAACGGGCCAGCAATGAGCAGTTCTTC
TRBJ2-6 | NA | TRBV19 | NA | CASIRPGDGANVLTF | TGTGCCAGTATCAGGCCGGGAGATGGGGCCAACGTCCTGACTTTC
TRBJ2-1 | TRBD2 | TRBV12-3/TRBV12-4 | many | CANSGGQSGEQFF | TGTGCCAATAGCGGGGGACAGTCCGGGGAGCAGTTCTTC
TRBJ1-1 | NA | TRBV5-1 | many | CASSLQGTEAFF | TGCGCCAGCAGCTTACAGGGCACTGAAGCTTTCTTT
TRBJ2-3 | NA | TRBV28 | many | CASSPALPSTDTQYF | TGTGCCAGCAGTCCTGCGCTCCCCAGCACAGATACGCAGTATTTT
TRBJ1-1 | NA | TRBV5-1 | NA | CASSLALEYEAFF | TGCGCCAGCAGCTTGGCTCTGGAATATGAAGCTTTCTTT
TRBJ1-4 | NA | TRBV6-5 | many | CASSQRSNNEKLFF | TGTGCCAGCAGTCAAAGGAGTAACAATGAAAAACTGTTTTTT
TRBJ2-3 | NA | TRBV20-1 | many | CSAMDPGTLRTDTQYF | TGCAGTGCTATGGATCCCGGGACATTACGCACAGATACGCAGTATTTT
TRBJ1-1 | NA | TRBV6-7 | many | CASSYVGGAFF | TGTGCCAGCAGTTACGTTGGAGGAGCTTTCTTT
TRBJ1-4 | NA | TRBV19 | many | CASSTSGPATNEKLFF | TGTGCCAGTAGTACCTCGGGGCCTGCAACTAATGAAAAACTGTTTTTT
TRBJ2-1 | NA | TRBV14 | many | CASSLGSNSYNEQFF | TGTGCCAGCAGCCTTGGGTCAAACTCCTACAATGAGCAGTTCTTC
TRBJ1-2 | TRBD1 | TRBV5-8 | few | CASSLRDRPISGYTF | TGTGCCAGCAGCCTGAGGGACAGGCCAATATCTGGCTACACCTTC
TRBJ2-7 | NA | TRBV30 | many | CAASGPYEQYF | TGTGCCGCCTCAGGGCCCTACGAGCAGTACTTC
TRBJ1-6 | NA | TRBV4-3 | many | CASSRAVLSPSPLHF | TGCGCCAGCAGCCGAGCCGTTTTATCTCCCTCACCCCTCCACTTT
TRBJ2-5 | NA | TRBV7-6 | many | CASSLTTRGWGQETQYF | TGTGCCAGCAGCCTCACCACGAGGGGGTGGGGACAAGAGACCCAGTACTTC
TRBJ1-4 | NA | TRBV4-3 | many | CASSQEPRLGEKLFF | TGCGCCAGCAGCCAAGAACCCAGACTGGGTGAAAAACTGTTTTTT
TRBJ1-1 | NA | TRBV5-6 | many | CASSLERYTEAFF | TGTGCCAGCAGTTTAGAGCGTTACACTGAAGCTTTCTTT
TRBJ2-1 | NA | TRBV7-9 | many | CASPQAGEQFF | TGTGCCAGTCCCCAGGCCGGTGAGCAGTTCTTC
TRBJ2-2 | NA | TRBV24-1 | many | CATSEGASNTGELFF | TGTGCCACCAGTGAGGGCGCCTCGAACACCGGGGAGCTGTTTTTT
TRBJ2-1 | NA | TRBV19 | many | CASSIGHNNEQFF | TGTGCCAGTAGTATTGGACACAACAATGAGCAGTTCTTC
TRBJ2-5 | NA | TRBV7-6 | many | CASSLTPNGEETQYF | TGTGCCAGCAGCTTAACCCCCAACGGAGAAGAGACCCAGTACTTC
TRBJ1-1 | NA | TRBV7-9 | many | CASSLARSAPNTEAFF | TGTGCCAGCAGCTTAGCGAGGTCAGCACCGAACACTGAAGCTTTCTTT
TRBJ2-1 | NA | TRBV6-5 | many | CASSDNFYEQFF | TGTGCCAGCAGCGACAATTTTTATGAGCAGTTCTTC
TRBJ2-7 | TRBD2 | TRBV5-1 | many | CASSLGPAGEYEQYF | TGCGCCAGCAGCTTGGGGCCGGCGGGGGAATACGAGCAGTACTTC